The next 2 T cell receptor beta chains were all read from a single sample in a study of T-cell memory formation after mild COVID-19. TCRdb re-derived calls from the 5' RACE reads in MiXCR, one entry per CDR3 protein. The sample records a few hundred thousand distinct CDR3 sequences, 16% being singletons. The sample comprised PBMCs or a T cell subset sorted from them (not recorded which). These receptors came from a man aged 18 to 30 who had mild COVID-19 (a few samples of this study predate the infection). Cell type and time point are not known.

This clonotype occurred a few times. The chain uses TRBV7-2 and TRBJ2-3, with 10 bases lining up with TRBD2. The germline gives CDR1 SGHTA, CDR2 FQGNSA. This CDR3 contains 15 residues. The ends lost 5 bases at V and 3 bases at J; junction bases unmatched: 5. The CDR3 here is CASSPGLAETDTQYF. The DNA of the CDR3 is TGTGCCAGCAGCCCCGGACTAGCGGAGACAGATACGCAGTATTTT.

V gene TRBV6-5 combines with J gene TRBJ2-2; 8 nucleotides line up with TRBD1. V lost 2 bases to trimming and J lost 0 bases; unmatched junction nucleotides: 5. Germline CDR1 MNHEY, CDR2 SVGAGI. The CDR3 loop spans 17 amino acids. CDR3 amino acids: CASSYLGQGTNTGELFF. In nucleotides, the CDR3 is TGTGCCAGCAGTTACCTTGGACAGGGTACGAACACCGGGGAGCTGTTTTTT.